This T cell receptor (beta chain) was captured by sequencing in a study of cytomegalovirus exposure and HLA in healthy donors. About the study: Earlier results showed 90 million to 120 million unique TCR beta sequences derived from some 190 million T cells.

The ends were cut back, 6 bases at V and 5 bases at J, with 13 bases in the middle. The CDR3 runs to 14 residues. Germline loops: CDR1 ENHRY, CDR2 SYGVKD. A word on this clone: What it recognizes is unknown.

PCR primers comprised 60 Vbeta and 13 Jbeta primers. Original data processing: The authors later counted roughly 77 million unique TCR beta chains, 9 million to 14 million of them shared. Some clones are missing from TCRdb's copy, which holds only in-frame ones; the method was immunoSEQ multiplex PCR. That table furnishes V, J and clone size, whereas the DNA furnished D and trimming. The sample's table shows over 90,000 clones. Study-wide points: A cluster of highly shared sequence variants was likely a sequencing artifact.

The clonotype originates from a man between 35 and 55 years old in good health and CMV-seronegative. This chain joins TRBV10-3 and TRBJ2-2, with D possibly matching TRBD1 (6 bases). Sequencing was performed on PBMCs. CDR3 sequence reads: CAIRNGTPTGELFF. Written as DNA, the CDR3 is TGTGCCATCAGAAACGGGACACCTACCGGGGAGCTGTTTTTT.